The entry below describes one T cell receptor beta chain. The data derive from a study of blood T cell repertoires in COVID-19. Study processing details: How many nucleated cells were present was estimated from reference gene primer amplification. TCRdb's table, derived via immunoSEQ multiplex PCR, lists solely in-frame clones and lacks some. V, J and clone size are taken as reported in that table, and D and trimming were inferred from the DNA itself. There are roughly 330,000 clones in the sample; 87% occur only once, and approximately 5.3% lies in the top ten. Recovered status applied to Cohort 3 donors who had two consecutive negative PCRs. It also applied to those with clearance or with symptom resolution. Germline values: CDR1 SEHNR, CDR2 FQNEAQ (reference sequence). The CDR3 extends over 15 amino acids. The ends were cut back, 5 bases at V and 0 bases at J, with 11 bases in the middle.

V gene TRBV7-9 combines with J gene TRBJ2-1; D possibly corresponds to TRBD2 (6 bases). This TCR derives from a woman younger than 45 who had recovered from COVID-19. Sequencing was carried out using PBMCs or T cells enriched from blood (not recorded which). As DNA, the CDR3 is TGTGCCAGCAGCAATCGGGGGAGCTCCTACAATGAGCAGTTCTTC. It is translated as CASSNRGSSYNEQFF.